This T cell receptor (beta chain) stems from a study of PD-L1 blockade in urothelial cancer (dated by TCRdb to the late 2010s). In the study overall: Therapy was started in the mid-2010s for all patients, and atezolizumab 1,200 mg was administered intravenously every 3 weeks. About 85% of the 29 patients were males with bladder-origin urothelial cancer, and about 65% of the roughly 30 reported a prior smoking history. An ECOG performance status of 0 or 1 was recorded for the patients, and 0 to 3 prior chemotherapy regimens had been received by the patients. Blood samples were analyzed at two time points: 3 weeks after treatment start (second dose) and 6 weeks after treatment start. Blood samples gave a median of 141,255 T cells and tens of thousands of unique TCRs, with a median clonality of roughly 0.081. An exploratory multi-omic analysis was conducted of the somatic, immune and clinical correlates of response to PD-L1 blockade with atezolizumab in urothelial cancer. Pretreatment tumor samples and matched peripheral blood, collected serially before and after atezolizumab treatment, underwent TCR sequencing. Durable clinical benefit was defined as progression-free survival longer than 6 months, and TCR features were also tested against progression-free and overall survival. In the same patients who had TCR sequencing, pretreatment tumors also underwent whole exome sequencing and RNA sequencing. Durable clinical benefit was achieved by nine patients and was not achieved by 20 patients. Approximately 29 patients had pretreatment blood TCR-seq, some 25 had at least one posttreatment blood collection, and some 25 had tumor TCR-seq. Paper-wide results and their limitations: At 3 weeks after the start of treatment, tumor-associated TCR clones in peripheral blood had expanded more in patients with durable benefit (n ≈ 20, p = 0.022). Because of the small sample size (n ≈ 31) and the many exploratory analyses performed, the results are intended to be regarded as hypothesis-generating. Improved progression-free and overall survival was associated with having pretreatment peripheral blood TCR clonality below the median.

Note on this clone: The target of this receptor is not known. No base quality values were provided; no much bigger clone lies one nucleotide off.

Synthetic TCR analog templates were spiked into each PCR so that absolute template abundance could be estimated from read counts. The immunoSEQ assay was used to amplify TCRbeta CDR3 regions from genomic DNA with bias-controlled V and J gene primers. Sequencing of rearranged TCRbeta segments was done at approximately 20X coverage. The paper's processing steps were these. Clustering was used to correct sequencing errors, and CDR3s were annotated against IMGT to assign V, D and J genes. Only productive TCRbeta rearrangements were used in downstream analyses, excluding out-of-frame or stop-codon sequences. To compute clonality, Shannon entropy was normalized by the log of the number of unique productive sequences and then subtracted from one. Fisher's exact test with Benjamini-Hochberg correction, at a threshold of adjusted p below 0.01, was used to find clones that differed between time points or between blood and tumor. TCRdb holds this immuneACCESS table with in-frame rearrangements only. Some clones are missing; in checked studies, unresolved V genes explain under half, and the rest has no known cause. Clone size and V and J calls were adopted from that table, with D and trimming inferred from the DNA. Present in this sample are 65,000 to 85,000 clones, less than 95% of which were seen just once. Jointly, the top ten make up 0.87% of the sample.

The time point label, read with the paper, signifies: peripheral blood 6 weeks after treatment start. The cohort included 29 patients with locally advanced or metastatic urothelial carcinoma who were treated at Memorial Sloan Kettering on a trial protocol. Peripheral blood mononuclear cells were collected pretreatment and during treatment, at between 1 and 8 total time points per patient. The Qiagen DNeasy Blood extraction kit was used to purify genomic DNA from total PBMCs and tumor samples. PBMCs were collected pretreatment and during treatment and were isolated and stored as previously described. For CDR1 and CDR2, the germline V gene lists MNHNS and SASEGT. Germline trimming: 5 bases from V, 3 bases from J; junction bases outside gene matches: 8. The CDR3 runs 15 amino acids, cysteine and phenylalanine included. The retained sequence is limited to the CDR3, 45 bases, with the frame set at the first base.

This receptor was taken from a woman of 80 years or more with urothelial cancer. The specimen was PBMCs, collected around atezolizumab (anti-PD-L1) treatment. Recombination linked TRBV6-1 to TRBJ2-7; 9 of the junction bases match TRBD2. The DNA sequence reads TGTGCCAGCAGTCCCGCCGGGACTAGCAACTACGAGCAGTACTTC. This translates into CASSPAGTSNYEQYF.